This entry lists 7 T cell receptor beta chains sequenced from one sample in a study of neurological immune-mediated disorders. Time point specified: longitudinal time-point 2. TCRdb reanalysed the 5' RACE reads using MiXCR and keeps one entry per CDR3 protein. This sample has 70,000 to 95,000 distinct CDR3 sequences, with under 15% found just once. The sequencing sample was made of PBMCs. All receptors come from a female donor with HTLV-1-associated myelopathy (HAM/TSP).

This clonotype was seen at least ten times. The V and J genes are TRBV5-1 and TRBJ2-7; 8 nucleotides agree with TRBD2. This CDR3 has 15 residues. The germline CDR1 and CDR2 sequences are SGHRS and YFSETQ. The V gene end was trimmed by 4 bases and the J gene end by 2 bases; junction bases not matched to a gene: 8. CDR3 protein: CASSGGTRLAYEQYF. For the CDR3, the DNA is TGCGCCAGCAGCGGCGGGACTAGGCTGGCCTACGAGCAGTACTTC.

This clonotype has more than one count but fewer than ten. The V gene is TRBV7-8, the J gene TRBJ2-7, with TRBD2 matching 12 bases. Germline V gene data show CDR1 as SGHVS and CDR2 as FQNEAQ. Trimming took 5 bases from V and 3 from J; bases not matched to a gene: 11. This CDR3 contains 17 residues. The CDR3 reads CASSPTRGGLAGYEQYF. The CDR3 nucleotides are TGTGCCAGCAGCCCGACAAGGGGGGGACTAGCGGGCTACGAGCAGTACTTC.

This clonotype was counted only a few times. CDR3 sequence reads: CASSLGQGADTGELFF. The CDR3 DNA is TGTGCCAGCAGCTTAGGACAGGGGGCTGACACCGGGGAGCTGTTTTTT. This sequence joins TRBV5-6 and TRBJ2-2; 11 nucleotides align to TRBD1. Trimming at V came to 2 bases and at J to 3 bases, leaving 3 bases not matched to a gene. CDR3 length: 16 residues. CDR1 is SGHDT and CDR2 is YYEEEE in the germline V gene.

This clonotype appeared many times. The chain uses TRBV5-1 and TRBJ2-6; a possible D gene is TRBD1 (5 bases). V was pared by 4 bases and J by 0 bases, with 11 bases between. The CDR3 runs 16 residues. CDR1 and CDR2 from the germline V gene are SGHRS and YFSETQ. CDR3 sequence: CASSLDIYSGANVLTF. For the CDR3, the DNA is TGCGCCAGCAGCCTGGACATATACTCTGGGGCCAACGTCCTGACTTTC.

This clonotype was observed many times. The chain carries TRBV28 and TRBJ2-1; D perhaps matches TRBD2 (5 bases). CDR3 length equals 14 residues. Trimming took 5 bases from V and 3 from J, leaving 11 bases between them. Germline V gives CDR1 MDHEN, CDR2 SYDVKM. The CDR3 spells CASSPAGGYNEQFF. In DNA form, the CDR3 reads TGTGCCAGCAGTCCCGCGGGCGGCTACAATGAGCAGTTCTTC.

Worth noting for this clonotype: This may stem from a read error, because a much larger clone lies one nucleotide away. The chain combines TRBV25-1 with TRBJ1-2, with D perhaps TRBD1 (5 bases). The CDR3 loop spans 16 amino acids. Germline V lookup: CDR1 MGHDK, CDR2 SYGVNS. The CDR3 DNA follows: TGTGCCAACAGTGAATGGGGCAGGGAGGAGGACTATGGCTACACCTTC. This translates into CANSEWGREEDYGYTF.

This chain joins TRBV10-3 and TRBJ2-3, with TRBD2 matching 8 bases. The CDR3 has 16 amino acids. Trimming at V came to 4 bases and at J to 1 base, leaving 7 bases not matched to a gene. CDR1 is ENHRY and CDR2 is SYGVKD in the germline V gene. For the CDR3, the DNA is TGTGCCATCAGTGTTGGCAATAGCGGGGGCACAGATACGCAGTATTTT. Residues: CAISVGNSGGTDTQYF.